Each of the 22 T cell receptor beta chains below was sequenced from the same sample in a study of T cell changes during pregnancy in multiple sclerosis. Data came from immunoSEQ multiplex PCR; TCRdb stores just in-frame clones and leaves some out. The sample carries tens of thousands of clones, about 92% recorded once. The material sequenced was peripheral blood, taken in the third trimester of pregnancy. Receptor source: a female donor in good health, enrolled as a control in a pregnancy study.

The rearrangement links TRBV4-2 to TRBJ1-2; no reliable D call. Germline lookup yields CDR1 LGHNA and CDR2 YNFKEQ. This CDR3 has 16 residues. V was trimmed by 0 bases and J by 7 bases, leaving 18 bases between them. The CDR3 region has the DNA TGTGCCAGCAGCCAAGATGGGGAGGGCAGCCCAGGTGGCTACACCTTC. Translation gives CASSQDGEGSPGGYTF.

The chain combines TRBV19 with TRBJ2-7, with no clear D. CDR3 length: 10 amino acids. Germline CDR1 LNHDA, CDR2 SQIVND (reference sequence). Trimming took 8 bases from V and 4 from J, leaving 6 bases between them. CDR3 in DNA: TGTGCCAGTTCTGTATACGAGCAGTACTTC. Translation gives CASSVYEQYF.

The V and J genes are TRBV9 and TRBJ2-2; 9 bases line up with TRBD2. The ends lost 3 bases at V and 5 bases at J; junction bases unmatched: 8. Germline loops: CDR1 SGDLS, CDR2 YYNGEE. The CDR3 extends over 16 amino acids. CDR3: CASSEGRGGQTGELFF. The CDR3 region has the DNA TGTGCCAGCAGCGAGGGGCGGGGGGGCCAGACCGGGGAGCTGTTTTTT.

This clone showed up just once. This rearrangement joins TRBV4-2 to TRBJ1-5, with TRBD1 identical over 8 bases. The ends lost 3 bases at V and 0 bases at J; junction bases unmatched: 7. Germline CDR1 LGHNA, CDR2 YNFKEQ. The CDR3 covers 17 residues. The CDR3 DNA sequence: TGTGCCAGCAGCCAGGACAGGGTCTCTTATAGCAATCAGCCCCAGCATTTT. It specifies CASSQDRVSYSNQPQHF.

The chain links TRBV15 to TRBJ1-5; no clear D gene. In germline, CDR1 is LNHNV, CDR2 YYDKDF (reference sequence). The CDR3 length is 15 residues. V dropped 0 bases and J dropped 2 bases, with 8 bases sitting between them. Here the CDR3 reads CATSRDRVRNQPQHF. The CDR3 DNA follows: TGTGCCACCAGCAGAGATCGGGTTCGCAATCAGCCCCAGCATTTT.

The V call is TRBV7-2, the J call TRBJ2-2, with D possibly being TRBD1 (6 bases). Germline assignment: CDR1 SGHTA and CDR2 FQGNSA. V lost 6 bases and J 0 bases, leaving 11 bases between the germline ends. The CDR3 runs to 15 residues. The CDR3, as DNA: TGTGCCAGCAGGATCGGGACATCGAACACCGGGGAGCTGTTTTTT. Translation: CASRIGTSNTGELFF. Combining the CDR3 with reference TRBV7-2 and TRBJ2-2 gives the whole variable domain GAGVSQSPSNKVTEKGKDVELRCDPISGHTALYWYRQSLGQGLEFLIYFQGNSAPDKSGLPSDRFSAERTGGSVSTLTIQRTQQEDSAVYLCASRIGTSNTGELFFGEGSRLTVL.

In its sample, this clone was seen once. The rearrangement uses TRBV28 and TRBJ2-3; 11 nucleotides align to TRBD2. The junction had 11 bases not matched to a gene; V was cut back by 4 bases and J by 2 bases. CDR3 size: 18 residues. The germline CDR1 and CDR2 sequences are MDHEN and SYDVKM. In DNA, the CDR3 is TGTGCCAGCAGTTCCCGCTTATTAGCGGGAGGGATCACAGATACGCAGTATTTT. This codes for CASSSRLLAGGITDTQYF.

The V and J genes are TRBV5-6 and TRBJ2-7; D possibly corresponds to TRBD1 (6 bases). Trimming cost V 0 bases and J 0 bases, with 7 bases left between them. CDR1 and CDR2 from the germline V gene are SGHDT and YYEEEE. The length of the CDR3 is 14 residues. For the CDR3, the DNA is TGTGCCAGCAGCTTGGGGGGGCCCTCCTACGAGCAGTACTTC. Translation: CASSLGGPSYEQYF.

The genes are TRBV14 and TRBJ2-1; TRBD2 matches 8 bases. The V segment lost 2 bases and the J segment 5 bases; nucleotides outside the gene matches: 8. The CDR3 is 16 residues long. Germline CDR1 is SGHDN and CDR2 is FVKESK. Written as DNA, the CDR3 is TGTGCCAGCAGCCAATTTCGGGGGGGATTTAACAATGAGCAGTTCTTC. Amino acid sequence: CASSQFRGGFNNEQFF.

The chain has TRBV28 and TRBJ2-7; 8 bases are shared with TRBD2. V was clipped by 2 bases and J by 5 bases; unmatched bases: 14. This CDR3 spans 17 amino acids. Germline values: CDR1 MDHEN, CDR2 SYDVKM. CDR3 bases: TGTGCCAGCAGTTTACCCCTAAGAGCGGGAGTATGGGACGAGCAGTACTTC. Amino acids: CASSLPLRAGVWDEQYF.

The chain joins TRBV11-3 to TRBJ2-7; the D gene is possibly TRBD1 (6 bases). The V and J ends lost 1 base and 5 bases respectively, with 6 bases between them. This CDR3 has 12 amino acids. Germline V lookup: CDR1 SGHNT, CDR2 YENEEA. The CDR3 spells CASSLAGDEQYF. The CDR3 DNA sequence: TGTGCCAGCAGCTTAGCAGGGGACGAGCAGTACTTC.

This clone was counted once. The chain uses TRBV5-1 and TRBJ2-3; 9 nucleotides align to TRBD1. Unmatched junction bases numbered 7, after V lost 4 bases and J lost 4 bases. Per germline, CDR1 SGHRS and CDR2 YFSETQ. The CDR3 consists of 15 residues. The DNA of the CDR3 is TGCGCCAGCAGCCCGTCCGGGACAGGGTCAGATACGCAGTATTTT. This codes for CASSPSGTGSDTQYF.

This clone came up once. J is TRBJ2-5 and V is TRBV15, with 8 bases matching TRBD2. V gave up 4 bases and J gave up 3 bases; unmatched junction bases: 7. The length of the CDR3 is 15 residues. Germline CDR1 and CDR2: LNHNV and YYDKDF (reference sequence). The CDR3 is CATSTPGTREETQYF. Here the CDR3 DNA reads TGTGCCACCAGCACCCCCGGGACTAGAGAAGAGACCCAGTACTTC.

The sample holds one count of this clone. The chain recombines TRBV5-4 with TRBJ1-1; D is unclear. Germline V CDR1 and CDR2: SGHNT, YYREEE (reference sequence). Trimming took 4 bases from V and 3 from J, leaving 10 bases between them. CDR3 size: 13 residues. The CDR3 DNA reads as TGTGCCAGCAGCCCGAGTCTAGACACTGAAGCTTTCTTT. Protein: CASSPSLDTEAFF. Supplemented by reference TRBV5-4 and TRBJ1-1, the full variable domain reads ETGVTQSPTHLIKTRGQQVTLRCSSQSGHNTVSWYQQALGQGPQFIFQYYREEENGRGNFPPRFSGLQFPNYSSELNVNALELDDSALYLCASSPSLDTEAFFGQGTRLTVV.

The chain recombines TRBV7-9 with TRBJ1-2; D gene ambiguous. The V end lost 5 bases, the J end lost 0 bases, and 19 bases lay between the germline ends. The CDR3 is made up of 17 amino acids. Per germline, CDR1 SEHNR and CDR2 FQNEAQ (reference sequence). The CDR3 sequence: CASSREGGGFANYGYTF. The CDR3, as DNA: TGTGCCAGCAGCCGGGAGGGTGGCGGGTTTGCTAACTATGGCTACACCTTC.

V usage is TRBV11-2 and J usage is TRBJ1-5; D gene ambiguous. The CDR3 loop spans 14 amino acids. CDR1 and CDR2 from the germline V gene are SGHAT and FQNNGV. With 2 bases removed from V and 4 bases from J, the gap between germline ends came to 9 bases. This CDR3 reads CASSLSTANQPQHF. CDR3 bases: TGTGCCAGCAGCTTATCGACTGCAAATCAGCCCCAGCATTTT.

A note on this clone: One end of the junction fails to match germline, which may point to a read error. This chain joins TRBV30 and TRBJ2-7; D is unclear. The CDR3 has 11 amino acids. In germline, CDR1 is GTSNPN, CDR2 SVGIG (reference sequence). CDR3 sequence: CARSSIYEQYF. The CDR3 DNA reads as TGTGCCCGGAGTTCCATCTACGAGCAGTACTTC. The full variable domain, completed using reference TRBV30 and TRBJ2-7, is SQTIHQWPATLVQPVGSPLSLECTVEGTSNPNLYWYRQAAGRGLQLLFYSVGIGQISSEVPQNLSASRPQDRQFILSSKKLLLSDSGFYLCARSSIYEQYFGPGTRLTVT.

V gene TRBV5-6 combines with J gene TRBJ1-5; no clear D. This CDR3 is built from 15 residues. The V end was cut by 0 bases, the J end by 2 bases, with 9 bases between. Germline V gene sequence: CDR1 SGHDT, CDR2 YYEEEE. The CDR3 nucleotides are TGTGCCAGCAGCTTGGGAGGGTCTCGCAATCAGCCCCAGCATTTT. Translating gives CASSLGGSRNQPQHF.

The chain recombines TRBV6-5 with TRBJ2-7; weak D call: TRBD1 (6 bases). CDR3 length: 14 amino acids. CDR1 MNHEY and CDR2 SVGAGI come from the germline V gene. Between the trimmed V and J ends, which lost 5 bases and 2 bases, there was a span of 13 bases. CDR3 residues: CASSKNREAYEQYF. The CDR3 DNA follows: TGTGCCAGCAGTAAAAACAGGGAAGCCTACGAGCAGTACTTC.

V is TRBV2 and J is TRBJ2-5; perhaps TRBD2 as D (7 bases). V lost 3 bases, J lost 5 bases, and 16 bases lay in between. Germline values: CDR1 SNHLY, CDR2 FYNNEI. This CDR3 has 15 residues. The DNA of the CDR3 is TGTGCCAGCAGTGAGGGAGGGTGGGACATCGAGACCCAGTACTTC. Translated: CASSEGGWDIETQYF.

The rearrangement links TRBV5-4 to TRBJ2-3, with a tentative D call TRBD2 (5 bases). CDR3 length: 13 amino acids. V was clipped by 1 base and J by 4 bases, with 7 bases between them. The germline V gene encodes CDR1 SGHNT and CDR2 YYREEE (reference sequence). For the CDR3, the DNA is TGTGCCAGCAGCTTGCCCGGGGCAGATACGCAGTATTTT. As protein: CASSLPGADTQYF.

CDR3 region: CASSGHPGGKNIQYF. Written as DNA, the CDR3 is TGCGCCAGCAGCGGTCATCCAGGGGGCAAAAACATTCAGTACTTC. The V call is TRBV4-1, the J call TRBJ2-4; TRBD1 aligns across 7 bases. This CDR3 region has 15 residues. Trimming cost V 5 bases and J 3 bases; bases outside gene matches: 7. Germline V gene lookup returns CDR1 MGHRA and CDR2 YSYEKL.